The clone carrying this TCR beta chain was found many times. Its matching antigen is unknown. This entry is derived from a study of T-cell reconstitution after alpha-beta-depleted transplantation in children. Study-wide points: The study reportedly traced alpha-beta T cells about two months after transplant to several hundred expanded graft clones.

V lost 5 bases and J lost 4, with 8 bases in between. The germline CDR1 and CDR2 sequences are SEHNR and FQNEAQ (reference sequence). This CDR3 has 13 residues. A TCRbeta library incorporating unique molecular identifiers was prepared. TCRdb reanalysed the PCR reads using MiXCR and keeps one entry per CDR3 protein. The top ten clones hold 27% of a sample with a few hundred thousand distinct CDR3 sequences, approximately 41% of them seen once. This receptor was identified in a girl aged 2-10 years with aplastic anemia, due to receive a stem cell transplant. The gene calls are TRBV7-9 and TRBJ2-2, with TRBD1 as a possible D gene (5 bases). This sample comprised PBMCs, obtained before TCRalphabeta/CD19-depleted stem cell transplant. CDR3 sequence reads: CASSPQGTGELFF. The CDR3 DNA is TGTGCCAGCAGCCCTCAGGGCACCGGGGAGCTGTTTTTT.